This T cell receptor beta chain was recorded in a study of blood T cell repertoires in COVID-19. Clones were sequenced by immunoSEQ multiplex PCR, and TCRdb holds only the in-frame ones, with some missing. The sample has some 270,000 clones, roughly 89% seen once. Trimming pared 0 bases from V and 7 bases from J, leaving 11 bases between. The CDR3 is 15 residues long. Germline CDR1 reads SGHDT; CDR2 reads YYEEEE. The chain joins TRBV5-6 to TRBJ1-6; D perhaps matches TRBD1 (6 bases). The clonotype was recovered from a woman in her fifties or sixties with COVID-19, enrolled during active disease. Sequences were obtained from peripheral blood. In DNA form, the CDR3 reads TGTGCCAGCAGCTTGGTCCGGCAGGGGAATTCACCCCTCCACTTT. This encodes CASSLVRQGNSPLHF. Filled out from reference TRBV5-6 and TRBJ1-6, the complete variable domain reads DAGVTQSPTHLIKTRGQQVTLRCSPKSGHDTVSWYQQALGQGPQFIFQYYEEEERQRGNFPDRFSGHQFPNYSSELNVNALLLGDSALYLCASSLVRQGNSPLHFGNGTRLTVT.